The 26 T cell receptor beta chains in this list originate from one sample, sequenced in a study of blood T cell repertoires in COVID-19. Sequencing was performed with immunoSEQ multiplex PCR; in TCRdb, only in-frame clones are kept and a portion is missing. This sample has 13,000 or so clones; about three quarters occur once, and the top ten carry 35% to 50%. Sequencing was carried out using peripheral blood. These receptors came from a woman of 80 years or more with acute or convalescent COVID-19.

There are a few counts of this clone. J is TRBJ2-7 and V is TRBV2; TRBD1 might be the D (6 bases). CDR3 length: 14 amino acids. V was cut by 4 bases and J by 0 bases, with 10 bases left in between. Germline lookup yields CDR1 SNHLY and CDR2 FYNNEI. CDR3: CASSGGQPSYEQYF. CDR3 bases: TGTGCCAGCAGTGGAGGACAGCCCTCCTACGAGCAGTACTTC.

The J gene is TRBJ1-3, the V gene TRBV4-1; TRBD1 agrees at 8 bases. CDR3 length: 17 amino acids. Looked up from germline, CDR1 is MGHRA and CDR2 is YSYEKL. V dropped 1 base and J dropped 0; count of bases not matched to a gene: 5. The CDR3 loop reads CASSQGAGGFSGNTIYF. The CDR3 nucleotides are TGCGCCAGCAGCCAAGGGGCAGGGGGCTTCTCTGGAAACACCATATATTTT.

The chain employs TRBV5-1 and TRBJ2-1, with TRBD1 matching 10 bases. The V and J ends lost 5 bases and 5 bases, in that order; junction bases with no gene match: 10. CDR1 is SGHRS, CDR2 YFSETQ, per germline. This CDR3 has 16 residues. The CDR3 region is CASRRGSGQGDNEQFF. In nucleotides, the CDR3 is TGCGCCAGCAGGAGAGGAAGCGGACAGGGGGACAATGAGCAGTTCTTC.

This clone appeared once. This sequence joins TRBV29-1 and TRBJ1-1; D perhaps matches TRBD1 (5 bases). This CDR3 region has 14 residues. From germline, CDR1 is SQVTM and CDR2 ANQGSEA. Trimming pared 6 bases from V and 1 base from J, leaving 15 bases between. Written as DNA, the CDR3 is TGCAGCGTGGAGGAGGGACGGTGGAACACTGAAGCTTTCTTT. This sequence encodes CSVEEGRWNTEAFF.

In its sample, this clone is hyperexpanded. CDR3 sequence: CASSPTGNYGYTF. Here the CDR3 DNA reads TGTGCCAGCAGCCCGACAGGAAACTATGGCTACACCTTC. V usage is TRBV14 and J usage is TRBJ1-2; the D gene is possibly TRBD1 (6 bases). The CDR3 is 13 residues long. Germline CDR1 and CDR2: SGHDN and FVKESK. The germline V and J ends were trimmed by 4 bases and 2 bases, with 8 bases remaining between them. Based on the CDR3 plus reference TRBV14 and TRBJ1-2, the full variable domain is EAGVTQFPSHSVIEKGQTVTLRCDPISGHDNLYWYRRVMGKEIKFLLHFVKESKQDESGMPNNRFLAERTGGTYSTLKVQPAELEDSGVYFCASSPTGNYGYTFGSGTRLTVV.

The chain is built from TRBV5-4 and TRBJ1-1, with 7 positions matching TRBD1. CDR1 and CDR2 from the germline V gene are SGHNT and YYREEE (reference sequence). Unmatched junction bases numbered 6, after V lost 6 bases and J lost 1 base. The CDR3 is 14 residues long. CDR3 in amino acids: CASTRTGGNTEAFF. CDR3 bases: TGTGCCAGCACCCGGACAGGAGGGAACACTGAAGCTTTCTTT.

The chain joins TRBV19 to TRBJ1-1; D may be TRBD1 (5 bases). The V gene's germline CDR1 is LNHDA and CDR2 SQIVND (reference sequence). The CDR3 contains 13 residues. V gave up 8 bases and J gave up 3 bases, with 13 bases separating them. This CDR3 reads CASSSRAYTEAFF. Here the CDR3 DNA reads TGTGCCAGTTCGAGCAGGGCGTACACTGAAGCTTTCTTT.

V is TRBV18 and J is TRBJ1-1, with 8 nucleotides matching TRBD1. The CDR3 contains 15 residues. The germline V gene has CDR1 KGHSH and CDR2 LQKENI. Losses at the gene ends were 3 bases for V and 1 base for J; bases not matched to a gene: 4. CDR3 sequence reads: CASSPGQATNTEAFF. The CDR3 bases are TGTGCCAGCTCACCGGGACAGGCGACGAACACTGAAGCTTTCTTT.

CDR3 sequence reads: CATWGQGHEQYF. CDR3 bases: TGTGCCACCTGGGGACAGGGTCACGAGCAGTACTTC. This chain uses TRBV6-5 with TRBJ2-7; 9 nucleotides match TRBD1. The germline V gene has CDR1 MNHEY and CDR2 SVGAGI. J gave up 5 bases and V 10 bases, and 6 bases lay outside the gene matches. The CDR3 covers 12 residues.

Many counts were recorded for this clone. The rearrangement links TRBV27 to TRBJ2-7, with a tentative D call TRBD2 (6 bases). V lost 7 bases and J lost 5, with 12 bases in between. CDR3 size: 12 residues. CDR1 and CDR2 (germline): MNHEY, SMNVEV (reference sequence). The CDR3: CASMGGYDEQYF. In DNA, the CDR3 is TGTGCCAGCATGGGGGGATACGACGAGCAGTACTTC.

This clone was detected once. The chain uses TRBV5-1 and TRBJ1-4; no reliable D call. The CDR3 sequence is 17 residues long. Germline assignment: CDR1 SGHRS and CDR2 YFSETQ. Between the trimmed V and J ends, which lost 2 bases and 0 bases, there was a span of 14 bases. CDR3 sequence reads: CASSFLLGEATNEKLFF. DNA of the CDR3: TGCGCCAGCAGCTTTTTACTGGGAGAGGCAACTAATGAAAAACTGTTTTTT.

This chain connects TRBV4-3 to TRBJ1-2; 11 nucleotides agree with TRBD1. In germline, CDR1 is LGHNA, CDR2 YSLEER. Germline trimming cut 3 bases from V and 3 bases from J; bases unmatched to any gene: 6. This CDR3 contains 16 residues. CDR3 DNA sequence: TGCGCCAGCAGCCATGTTGGACAGGGGGCGTACTATGGCTACACCTTC. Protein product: CASSHVGQGAYYGYTF.

CDR3 bases: TGTGCCAGCTCTTCAGGGGCCCCCTACGAGCAGTACTTC. Its translation: CASSSGAPYEQYF. This chain connects TRBV18 to TRBJ2-7; the D gene is possibly TRBD1 (6 bases). V gave up 6 bases and J gave up 2 bases, with 11 bases separating them. CDR3 length equals 13 residues. In germline, CDR1 is KGHSH, CDR2 LQKENI.

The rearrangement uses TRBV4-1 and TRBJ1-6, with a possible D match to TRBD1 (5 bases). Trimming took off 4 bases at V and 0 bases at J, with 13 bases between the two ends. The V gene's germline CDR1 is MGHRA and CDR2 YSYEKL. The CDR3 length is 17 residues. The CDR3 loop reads CASSRDRTSSYNSPLHF. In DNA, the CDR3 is TGCGCCAGCAGCCGAGACAGAACCAGCTCCTATAATTCACCCCTCCACTTT.

CDR3 nucleotide sequence: TGTGCCAGCAGCTCTCAAGCGGGGATGTCGGGCTACACCTTC. Amino acids: CASSSQAGMSGYTF. The chain links TRBV7-2 to TRBJ1-2, with D uncertain. Germline V gives CDR1 SGHTA, CDR2 FQGNSA. The length of the CDR3 is 14 residues. V dropped 4 bases and J dropped 8 bases, with 17 bases sitting between them.

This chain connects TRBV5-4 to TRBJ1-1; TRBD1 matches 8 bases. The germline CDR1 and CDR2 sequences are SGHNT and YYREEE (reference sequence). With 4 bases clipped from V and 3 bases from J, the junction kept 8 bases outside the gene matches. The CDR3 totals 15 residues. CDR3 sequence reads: CASSPNRGWDTEAFF. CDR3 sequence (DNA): TGTGCCAGCAGCCCGAACAGGGGGTGGGACACTGAAGCTTTCTTT.

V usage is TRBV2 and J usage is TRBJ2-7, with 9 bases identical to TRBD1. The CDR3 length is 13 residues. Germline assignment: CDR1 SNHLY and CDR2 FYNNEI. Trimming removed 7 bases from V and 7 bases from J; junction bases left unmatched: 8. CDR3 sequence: CASKEQGAGEQYF. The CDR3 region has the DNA TGTGCCAGCAAGGAACAGGGGGCCGGTGAGCAGTACTTC.

CDR3 DNA: TGTGCCAGTAGAAACCACGGACGGACCAGGGAACCTGAAGCTTTCTTT. It codes for CASRNHGRTREPEAFF. This chain uses TRBV19 with TRBJ1-1; TRBD1 might be the D (5 bases). The germline V gene encodes CDR1 LNHDA and CDR2 SQIVND (reference sequence). The CDR3 totals 16 residues. With 6 bases removed from V and 6 bases from J, the gap between germline ends came to 23 bases.

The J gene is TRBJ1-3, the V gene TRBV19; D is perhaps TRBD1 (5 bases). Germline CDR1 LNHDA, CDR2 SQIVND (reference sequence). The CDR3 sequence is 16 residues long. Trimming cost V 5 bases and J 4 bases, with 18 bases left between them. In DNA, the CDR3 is TGTGCCAGTAGTCCAAGGGGACTGATGTCCGGAAACACCATATATTTT. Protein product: CASSPRGLMSGNTIYF.

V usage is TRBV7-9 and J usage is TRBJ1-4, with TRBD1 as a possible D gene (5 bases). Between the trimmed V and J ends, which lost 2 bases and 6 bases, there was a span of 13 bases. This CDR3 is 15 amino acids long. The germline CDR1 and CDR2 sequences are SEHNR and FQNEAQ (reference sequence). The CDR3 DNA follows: TGTGCCAGCAGCTTAACAGTTGGGGCGGATGAAAAACTGTTTTTT. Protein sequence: CASSLTVGADEKLFF.

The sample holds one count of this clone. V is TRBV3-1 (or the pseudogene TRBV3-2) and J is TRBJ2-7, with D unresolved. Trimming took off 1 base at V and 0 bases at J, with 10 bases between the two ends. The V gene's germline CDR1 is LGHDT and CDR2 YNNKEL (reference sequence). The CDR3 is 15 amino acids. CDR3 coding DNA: TGTGCCAGCAGCCAAGCCTGGTCGAGCTCCTACGAGCAGTACTTC. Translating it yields CASSQAWSSSYEQYF.

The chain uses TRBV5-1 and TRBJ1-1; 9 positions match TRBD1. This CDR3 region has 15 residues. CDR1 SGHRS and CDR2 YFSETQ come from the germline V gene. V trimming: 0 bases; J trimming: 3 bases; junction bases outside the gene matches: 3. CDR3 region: CASSLGTGGHTEAFF. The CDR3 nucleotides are TGCGCCAGCAGCTTGGGAACAGGGGGCCACACTGAAGCTTTCTTT. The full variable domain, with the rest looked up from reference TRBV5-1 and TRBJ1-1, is KAGVTQTPRYLIKTRGQQVTLSCSPISGHRSVSWYQQTPGQGLQFLFEYFSETQRNKGNFPGRFSGRQFSNSRSEMNVSTLELGDSALYLCASSLGTGGHTEAFFGQGTRLTVV.

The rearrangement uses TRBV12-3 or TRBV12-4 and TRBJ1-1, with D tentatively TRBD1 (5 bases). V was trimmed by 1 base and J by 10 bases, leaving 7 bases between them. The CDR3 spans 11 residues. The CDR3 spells CASSLGGVAFF. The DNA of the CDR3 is TGTGCCAGCAGTTTAGGGGGGGTAGCTTTCTTT.

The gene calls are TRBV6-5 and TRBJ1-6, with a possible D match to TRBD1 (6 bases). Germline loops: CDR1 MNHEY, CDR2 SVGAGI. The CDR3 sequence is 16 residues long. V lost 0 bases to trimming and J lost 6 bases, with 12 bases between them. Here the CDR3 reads CASSYSGDTANSPLHF. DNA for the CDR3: TGTGCCAGCAGTTACTCGGGGGACACGGCTAATTCACCCCTCCACTTT.

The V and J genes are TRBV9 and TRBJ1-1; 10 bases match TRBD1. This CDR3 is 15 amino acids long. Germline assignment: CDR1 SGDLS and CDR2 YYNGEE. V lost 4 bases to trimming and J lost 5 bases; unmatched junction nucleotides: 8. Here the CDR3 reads CASSPRQGANTEAFF. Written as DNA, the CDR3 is TGTGCCAGCAGCCCACGACAGGGGGCGAATACTGAAGCTTTCTTT.

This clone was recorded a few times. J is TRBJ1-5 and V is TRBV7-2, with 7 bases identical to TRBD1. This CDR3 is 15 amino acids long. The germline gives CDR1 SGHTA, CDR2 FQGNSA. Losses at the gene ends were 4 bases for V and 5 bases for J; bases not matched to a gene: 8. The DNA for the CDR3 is TGTGCCAGCAGCTCTGGGGGGACAGCCTATCAGCCCCAGCATTTT. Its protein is CASSSGGTAYQPQHF.